This T cell receptor beta chain was identified in a study of blood T cell repertoires in COVID-19. Study background: Researchers got acute and convalescent COVID-19 samples from the United States, Italy and Spain. PBMCs, B-cell-depleted T cells, or T cells were the source of the cDNA or gDNA that made up the material.

Authors' processing steps: Counts of nucleated cells, estimated from reference gene primer amplification, were obtained. The method was immunoSEQ multiplex PCR; TCRdb's version includes in-frame clones alone and lacks a portion of them. V and J calls and clone size are copied from that table; D and trimming were computed from the DNA. The table includes about 150,000 clones, around 90% detected once. Trimming pared 1 base from V and 3 bases from J, leaving 9 bases between. This CDR3 region has 14 residues. Per germline, CDR1 SEHNR and CDR2 FQNEAQ (reference sequence). This clonotype was sampled from a human donor in a cohort sampled during active COVID-19. The sequenced material came from peripheral blood. The rearrangement uses TRBV7-9 and TRBJ1-1, with TRBD1 as a possible D gene (6 bases). The CDR3 region is CASSLVPGDTEAFF. In nucleotides, the CDR3 is TGTGCCAGCAGCTTAGTCCCAGGGGACACTGAAGCTTTCTTT.